The T cell receptor beta chain described here comes from a study of blood T cell repertoires in COVID-19. Study at large: In each case, the material was cDNA or gDNA derived from T cells, B-cell-depleted T cells, or PBMCs.

The V end was cut by 5 bases, the J end by 1 base, with 8 bases between. Looked up from germline, CDR1 is MNHEY and CDR2 is SMNVEV (reference sequence). CDR3 length equals 13 residues. With regard to this clone: Other nucleotide sequences in the sample specify the same CDR3.

Original analysis: Reference gene primer amplification gave estimated nucleated cell counts. Profiling relied on immunoSEQ multiplex PCR, and the TCRdb table lists in-frame clones only, not all of them. The DNA gave D and trimming, while V, J and clone size come from that table. This table has roughly 100,000 clones, around 74% appearing once. The sequence came from a woman aged 70-85 years with acute or convalescent COVID-19. Specimen: peripheral blood. The chain has TRBV27 and TRBJ1-1; no clear D gene. Here the CDR3 DNA reads TGTGCCAGCAGTACCGGGAAGAACACTGAAGCTTTCTTT. It yields the protein CASSTGKNTEAFF.